Below are 8 T cell receptor beta chains sequenced from a single sample in a study of cytomegalovirus exposure and HLA in healthy donors. PCR used 60 Vbeta primers and 13 Jbeta primers. Sequencing used immunoSEQ multiplex PCR; TCRdb keeps in-frame clones, though not all of them. The sample includes approximately 220,000 clones, 65% to 85% seen only once; the top ten take about 3%. Source material: PBMCs. The receptors derive from a man between 25 and 39 years old in good health and CMV-seronegative.

This clone was counted between two and nine times. V gene TRBV5-5 combines with J gene TRBJ1-2; tentative D call: TRBD1 (5 bases). The CDR3 runs to 15 residues. V lost 0 bases to trimming and J lost 8 bases, with 17 bases between them. Per germline, CDR1 SGHKS and CDR2 YYEKEE (reference sequence). CDR3 protein: CASSLARPIQGGYTF. The CDR3 DNA sequence: TGTGCCAGCAGCTTGGCCAGGCCCATTCAGGGAGGCTACACCTTC.

The chain carries TRBV5-1 and TRBJ2-5; 9 nucleotides agree with TRBD2. Per germline, CDR1 SGHRS and CDR2 YFSETQ. V was pared by 1 base and J by 3 bases, with 4 bases of the junction left unmatched. The CDR3 is 15 residues long. This CDR3 is CASSLRGGGEETQYF. The CDR3 nucleotides read TGCGCCAGCAGCTTGAGGGGCGGGGGGGAAGAGACCCAGTACTTC.

V is TRBV12-5 and J is TRBJ2-7; the match to TRBD1 covers 7 bases. The germline CDR1 and CDR2 sequences are LGHNT and FRNRAP. CDR3 size: 18 residues. V lost 5 bases, J lost 4 bases, and 20 bases stayed unmatched. The CDR3 sequence: CASGTTLLLWTGRYEQYF. The DNA of the CDR3 is TGTGCTAGTGGTACAACTCTTCTCCTATGGACAGGCAGATACGAGCAGTACTTC. Looking up the rest from reference TRBV12-5 and TRBJ2-7 gives the full variable domain: DARVTQTPRHKVTEMGQEVTMRCQPILGHNTVFWYRQTMMQGLELLAYFRNRAPLDDSGMPKDRFSAEMPDATLATLKIQPSEPRDSAVYFCASGTTLLLWTGRYEQYFGPGTRLTVT.

This clone was detected once. The chain carries TRBV28 and TRBJ1-2; D is uncertain. Germline loops: CDR1 MDHEN, CDR2 SYDVKM. The CDR3 runs to 13 residues. With 8 bases removed from V and 4 bases from J, the gap between germline ends came to 14 bases. In DNA, the CDR3 is TGTGCCAGCGAGCTTCGGTTCGGCTATGGCTACACCTTC. Its translation: CASELRFGYGYTF.

The genes are TRBV7-3 and TRBJ2-3, with 14 bases lining up with TRBD2. The germline CDR1 and CDR2 sequences are SGHTA and FQGTGA. The J segment lost 6 bases and the V segment lost 5 bases, leaving 7 bases of the junction unmatched. The CDR3 consists of 16 residues. CDR3 sequence (DNA): TGTGCCAGCAGCCCCGGGACTAGCGGGGGAAGGGATACGCAGTATTTT. This codes for CASSPGTSGGRDTQYF.

V gene TRBV5-6 combines with J gene TRBJ1-2; tentative D call: TRBD1 (6 bases). V was cut by 0 bases and J by 2 bases, with 11 bases left in between. This CDR3 region has 15 residues. Germline V gene lookup returns CDR1 SGHDT and CDR2 YYEEEE. The CDR3 reads CASSLEQQGNYGYTF. The CDR3 nucleotides are TGTGCCAGCAGCTTGGAGCAACAGGGCAACTATGGCTACACCTTC.

In regard to this clone: A junction end diverges from the germline sequence, so it may reflect a read error. V is TRBV7-6 and J is TRBJ2-6, with D possibly being TRBD1 (5 bases). CDR1 SGHVS and CDR2 FNYEAQ come from the germline V gene. The CDR3 runs 18 residues. The CDR3 nucleotides read TGTGCCAGCACCCCCGGTCCGACTTTCCATTCTGGGGCCAGCGTCCTGACTTTC. This gives the protein CASTPGPTFHSGASVLTF.

This chain uses TRBV27 with TRBJ2-3; D not resolved. With 5 bases removed from V and 4 bases from J, the gap between germline ends came to 7 bases. The CDR3 spans 12 residues. Germline CDR1 MNHEY, CDR2 SMNVEV (reference sequence). CDR3 protein: CASSPPADTQYF. Written as DNA, the CDR3 is TGTGCCAGCAGTCCCCCGGCAGATACGCAGTATTTT.